This T cell receptor (beta chain) comes out of a study of blood T cells in healthy people across ages. Overall study results and limits: There was no known CMV status for donors, so expanded clonotype changes were possibly confounded. Across the age range, TCR beta diversity per million T cells fell in a roughly linear way. Unsorted PBMC input precluded a conclusive naive versus antigen-experienced comparison.

The authors isolated at least 7 million PBMCs per sample. It was with a sample-barcoded 5' primer and a J-beta primer mix that a second PCR of roughly 7 to 12 cycles was run. TCRdb ran MiXCR on the 5' RACE reads and lists one entry per CDR3 protein. The data show about 1.7 million distinct CDR3 sequences, 28% seen once. Turning to this clonotype: Its specificity is unknown.

Germline CDR1 and CDR2: SGHKS and YYEKEE (reference sequence). V gave up 4 bases and J gave up 5 bases, with 17 bases separating them. CDR3 length: 15 residues. The clonotype originates from a woman younger than 45 in good health. Sequenced sample: blood. The genes are TRBV5-5 and TRBJ2-3; a possible D gene is TRBD1 (6 bases). The CDR3 coding sequence is TGTGCCAGCAGCCCGGGACATTCCCAGGGAGATACGCAGTATTTT. It specifies CASSPGHSQGDTQYF.